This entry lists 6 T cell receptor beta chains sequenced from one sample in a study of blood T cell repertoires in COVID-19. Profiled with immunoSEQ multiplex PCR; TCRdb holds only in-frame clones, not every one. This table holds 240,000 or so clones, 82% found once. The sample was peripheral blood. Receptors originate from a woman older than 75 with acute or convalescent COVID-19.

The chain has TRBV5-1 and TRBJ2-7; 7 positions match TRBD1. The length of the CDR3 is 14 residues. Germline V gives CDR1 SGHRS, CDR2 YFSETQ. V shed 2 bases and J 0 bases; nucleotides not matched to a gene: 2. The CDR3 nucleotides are TGCGCCAGCAGCTTTTGGGACAGCTCCTACGAGCAGTACTTC. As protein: CASSFWDSSYEQYF. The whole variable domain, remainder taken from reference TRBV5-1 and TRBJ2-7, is KAGVTQTPRYLIKTRGQQVTLSCSPISGHRSVSWYQQTPGQGLQFLFEYFSETQRNKGNFPGRFSGRQFSNSRSEMNVSTLELGDSALYLCASSFWDSSYEQYFGPGTRLTVT.

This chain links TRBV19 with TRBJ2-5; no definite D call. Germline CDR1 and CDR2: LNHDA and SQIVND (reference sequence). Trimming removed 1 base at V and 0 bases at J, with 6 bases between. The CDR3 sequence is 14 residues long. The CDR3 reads CASSIGLYQETQYF. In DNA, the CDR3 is TGTGCCAGTAGTATAGGGCTGTACCAAGAGACCCAGTACTTC.

The CDR3 DNA reads TGTGCCAGCAGCCCGACAGGGGATGAGACCCAGTACTTC. This gives the protein CASSPTGDETQYF. V gene TRBV5-5 combines with J gene TRBJ2-5; TRBD1 aligns across 8 bases. CDR1 is SGHKS and CDR2 is YYEKEE in the germline V gene (reference sequence). V lost 4 bases to trimming and J lost 5 bases; unmatched junction nucleotides: 4. The length of the CDR3 is 13 residues.

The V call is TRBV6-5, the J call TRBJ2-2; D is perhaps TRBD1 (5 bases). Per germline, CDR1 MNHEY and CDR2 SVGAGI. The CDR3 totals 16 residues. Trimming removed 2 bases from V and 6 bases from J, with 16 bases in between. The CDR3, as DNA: TGTGCCAGCAGTTACGAACCTCAGGGATGGTCCGGGGAGCTGTTTTTT. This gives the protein CASSYEPQGWSGELFF.

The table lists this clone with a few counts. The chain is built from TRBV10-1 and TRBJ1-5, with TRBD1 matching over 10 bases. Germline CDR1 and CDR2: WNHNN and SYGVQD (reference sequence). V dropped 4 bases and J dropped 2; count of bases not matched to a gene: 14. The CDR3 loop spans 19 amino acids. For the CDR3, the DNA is TGCGCCAGCAGTGCATGGGGCCGGGACAGGGGTTGGTGCAATCAGCCCCAGCATTTT. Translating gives CASSAWGRDRGWCNQPQHF.

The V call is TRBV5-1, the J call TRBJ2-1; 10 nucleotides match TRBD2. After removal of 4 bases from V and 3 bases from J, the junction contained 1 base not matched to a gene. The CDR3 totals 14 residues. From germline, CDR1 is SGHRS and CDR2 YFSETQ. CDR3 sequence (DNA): TGCGCCAGCAGCGTAGCGGGAGGCTACAATGAGCAGTTCTTC. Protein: CASSVAGGYNEQFF.